This T cell receptor beta chain was documented in a study of siplizumab effects on memory and regulatory T cells. This CDR3 contains 14 residues. Germline CDR1 and CDR2: SGDLS and YYNGEE. Trimming removed 4 bases from V and 10 bases from J; junction bases left unmatched: 8. Whole-study results and caveats: Just a small share of alloreactive clones was traced back to unstimulated subsets.

With respect to this clone: Its matching antigen is unknown.

Using immunoSEQ multiplex PCR, the repertoire was profiled, and TCRdb retains in-frame clones only, with some absent. The sample shows under 95,000 clones, around 94% of them seen only once. Sequencing was done on a sample of non-Treg CD4+ T cells sorted from blood. This chain connects TRBV9 to TRBJ1-6; 7 nucleotides line up with TRBD1. The clonotype originates from a human donor in good health. This CDR3 reads CASSIRTGGSPLHF. In DNA, the CDR3 is TGTGCCAGCAGCATCCGGACAGGCGGATCACCCCTCCACTTT.